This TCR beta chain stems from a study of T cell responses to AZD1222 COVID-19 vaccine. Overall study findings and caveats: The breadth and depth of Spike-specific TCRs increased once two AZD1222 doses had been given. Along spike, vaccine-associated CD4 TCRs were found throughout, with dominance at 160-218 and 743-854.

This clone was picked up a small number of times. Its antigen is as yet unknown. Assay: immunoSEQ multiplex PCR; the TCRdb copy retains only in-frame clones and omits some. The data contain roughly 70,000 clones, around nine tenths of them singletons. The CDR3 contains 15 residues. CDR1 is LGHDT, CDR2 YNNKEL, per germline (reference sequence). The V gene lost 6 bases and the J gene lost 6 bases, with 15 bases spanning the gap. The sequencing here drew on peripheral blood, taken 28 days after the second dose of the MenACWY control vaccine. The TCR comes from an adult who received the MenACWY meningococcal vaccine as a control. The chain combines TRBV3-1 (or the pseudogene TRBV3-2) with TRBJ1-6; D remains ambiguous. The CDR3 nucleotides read TGTGCCAGCAGTGGCCCCGGGAACCTTAATTCACCCCTCCACTTT. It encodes CASSGPGNLNSPLHF.